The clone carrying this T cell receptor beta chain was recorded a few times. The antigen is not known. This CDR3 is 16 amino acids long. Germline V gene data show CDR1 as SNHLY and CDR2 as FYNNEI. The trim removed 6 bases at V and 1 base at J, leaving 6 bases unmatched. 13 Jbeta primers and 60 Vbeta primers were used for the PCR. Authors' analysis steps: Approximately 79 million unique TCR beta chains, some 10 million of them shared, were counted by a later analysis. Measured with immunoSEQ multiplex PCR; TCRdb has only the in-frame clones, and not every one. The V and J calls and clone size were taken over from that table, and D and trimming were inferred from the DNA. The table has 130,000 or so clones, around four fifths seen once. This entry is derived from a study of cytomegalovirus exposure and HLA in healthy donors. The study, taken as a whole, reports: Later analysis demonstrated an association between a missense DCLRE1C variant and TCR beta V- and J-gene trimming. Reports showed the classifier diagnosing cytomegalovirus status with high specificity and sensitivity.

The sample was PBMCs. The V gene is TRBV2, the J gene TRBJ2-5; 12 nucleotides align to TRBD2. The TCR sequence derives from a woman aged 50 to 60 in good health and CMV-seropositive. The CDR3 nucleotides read TGTGCCAGCAGGGAGACTAGCGGGGGTTCCCAAGAGACCCAGTACTTC. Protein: CASRETSGGSQETQYF.